This T cell receptor (beta chain) was found in a study of PD-L1 blockade in urothelial cancer (dated by TCRdb to 2017 to 2019). In terms of the full investigation: Every patient began therapy around 2014 and was given atezolizumab 1,200 mg intravenously every 3 weeks. Blood samples were analyzed 3 weeks after the start of treatment (second dose) and 6 weeks after the start of treatment. About 90% of the roughly 29 patients were males with bladder-origin urothelial cancer, and about 60% of the roughly 29 reported a prior smoking history. In the same patients who had TCR sequencing, pretreatment tumors also underwent whole exome sequencing and RNA sequencing. Blood samples yielded a median of roughly 140,000 T cells and 65,000 to 95,000 unique TCRs, with median clonality approximately 0.08. Durable clinical benefit was achieved by nine patients and was not achieved by 20 patients. Approximately 29 patients had pretreatment blood TCR-seq, roughly 24 had at least one posttreatment blood collection, and roughly 24 had tumor TCR-seq. Patients had an ECOG performance status of 0 or 1 and had received between 0 and 3 prior chemotherapy regimens. Durable clinical benefit was defined as a progression-free survival longer than 6 months, and TCR features were additionally tested against progression-free survival and overall survival. TCR sequencing covered pretreatment tumor samples and matched, serially collected peripheral blood taken before and after atezolizumab treatment. The study was an exploratory multi-omic analysis of somatic, immune and clinical correlates of response to PD-L1 blockade with atezolizumab in urothelial cancer.

A total of some 30 patients with locally advanced or metastatic urothelial carcinoma, treated at Memorial Sloan Kettering on a trial protocol, made up the cohort. Peripheral blood mononuclear cells were collected pretreatment and during treatment, at between 1 and 8 total time points per patient. The Qiagen DNeasy Blood extraction kit was used to purify genomic DNA from total PBMCs and tumor samples. PBMCs were collected pretreatment and during treatment, and were isolated and stored as previously described. For CDR1 and CDR2, the germline V gene lists ENHRY and SYGVKD. The cysteine opens and the phenylalanine closes a CDR3 of 15 amino acids. Only the CDR3 part of the read is kept: 45 bases, read in frame from the first base. Ends trimmed: V by 3 bases, J by 4 bases; bases unmatched to a gene: 7. Overall study results and their limits: Improved progression-free and overall survival was associated with having pretreatment peripheral blood TCR clonality below the median. Because the sample size was small (n ≈ 30) and many of the analyses were exploratory, the results are meant to be hypothesis-generating. Greater expansion of tumor-associated TCR clones in peripheral blood 3 weeks after the start of treatment was observed in patients with durable benefit (n of about 21, p = 0.022).

Of note for this clone: The target of this receptor is not known. No clone much larger than this one lies a single base away; base qualities are absent.

Synthetic TCR analog templates were spiked into each PCR to estimate absolute template abundance from read counts. Using the immunoSEQ assay, TCRbeta CDR3 regions were amplified from genomic DNA with bias-controlled V and J gene primers. Rearranged TCRbeta segments were sequenced at approximately 20X coverage. The published analysis was carried out like this. Clustering was used to correct sequencing errors, and CDR3s were annotated against IMGT to assign V, D and J genes. Downstream analyses used only productive TCRbeta rearrangements and left out out-of-frame or stop-codon sequences. Clonality was calculated as one minus the Shannon entropy normalized by the log of the number of unique productive sequences. Clones differing between time points or between blood and tumor were identified by Fisher's exact test with Benjamini-Hochberg correction at adjusted p below 0.01. TCRdb mirrors the immuneACCESS table, restricted to in-frame sequences. Some clones are absent from its copies; in checked studies, under half trace to an unresolved V gene, and the reason for the others is unknown. Clone size and the V and J calls come from that table; the DNA yielded D and trimming. In all, the sample holds roughly 56,000 clones, and approximately 80% of those were seen once. 4.5% of the sample belongs to the ten largest clones.

The receptor comes from a man between 65 and 85 years old with urothelial cancer. Sequencing used PBMCs, obtained around atezolizumab (anti-PD-L1) treatment. This chain joins TRBV10-3 to TRBJ2-5; 8 bases in the junction line up with TRBD1. The DNA sequence follows: TGTGCCATCAGTGAAGCCCAAGGACAGGGAGAGACCCAGTACTTC. It is translated as CAISEAQGQGETQYF.